What follows are 14 T cell receptor beta chains derived from one specimen sequenced in a study of Ad26.COV2.S vaccination and SARS-CoV-2 variants. Noted treatment: some 20 received Ad26.COV2.S at low or high dose, single or two shots; roughly five received placebo; per-sample allocation not given. The study sampled participants on day 63 after the first vaccine or placebo injection. Data came from immunoSEQ multiplex PCR; TCRdb stores just in-frame clones and leaves some out. The sample has more than 300,000 clones; more than 70% are singletons. This specimen was peripheral blood, taken in a trial of Ad26.COV2.S vaccine versus placebo. The receptors shown here come from a person aged 18-65 years who received the Ad26.COV2.S COVID-19 vaccine or a placebo.

The rearrangement links TRBV5-1 to TRBJ2-4; weak D call: TRBD2 (7 bases). Trimming pared 0 bases from V and 7 bases from J, leaving 14 bases between. CDR1 SGHRS and CDR2 YFSETQ come from the germline V gene. CDR3 length equals 15 residues. In DNA form, the CDR3 reads TGCGCCAGCAGCTTGGACGGGGGGCTGATTAACATTCAGTACTTC. It encodes CASSLDGGLINIQYF.

This sequence joins TRBV9 and TRBJ2-1, with 13 bases aligning to TRBD2. The trim removed 0 bases at V and 0 bases at J, leaving 6 bases unmatched. CDR1 and CDR2 from the germline V gene are SGDLS and YYNGEE. The CDR3 loop spans 19 amino acids. The CDR3 loop is CASSVGGTSGASSYNEQFF. CDR3 coding DNA: TGTGCCAGCAGCGTAGGGGGGACTAGCGGGGCGAGCTCCTACAATGAGCAGTTCTTC.

The chain links TRBV7-2 to TRBJ2-7, with 14 bases aligning to TRBD2. Trimming at V came to 4 bases and at J to 4 bases, leaving 9 bases not matched to a gene. The CDR3 is made up of 17 amino acids. CDR1 is SGHTA, CDR2 FQGNSA, per germline. The CDR3 loop is CASSSRTSGGTRYEQYF. The CDR3 DNA is TGTGCCAGCAGCTCGAGGACTAGCGGGGGGACTCGGTACGAGCAGTACTTC.

The chain uses TRBV5-1 and TRBJ2-5; D ambiguous. The V end lost 0 bases, the J end lost 5 bases, and 11 bases lay between the germline ends. Germline V lookup: CDR1 SGHRS, CDR2 YFSETQ. CDR3 length: 14 residues. In DNA, the CDR3 is TGCGCCAGCAGCTTGGCCCGAAATGCGGAGACCCAGTACTTC. Its translation: CASSLARNAETQYF.

In DNA, the CDR3 is TGCGCCAGCAGGGACACAGATACGCAGTATTTT. Its protein is CASRDTDTQYF. The chain recombines TRBV10-1 with TRBJ2-3; D call uncertain. Trimming removed 6 bases at V and 2 bases at J, with 3 bases between. The CDR3 totals 11 residues. Per the germline V gene, CDR1 is WNHNN and CDR2 is SYGVQD (reference sequence).

This clone was recorded only once. The chain is built from TRBV19 and TRBJ1-1, with D uncertain. This CDR3 has 13 amino acids. V was shortened by 1 base and J by 5 bases, with 8 bases between the two germline ends. Germline V lookup: CDR1 LNHDA, CDR2 SQIVND (reference sequence). CDR3 region: CASSIGVGTEAFF. CDR3 nucleotide sequence: TGTGCCAGTAGTATAGGGGTAGGGACTGAAGCTTTCTTT. Full variable domain (remainder filled in from reference TRBV19 and TRBJ1-1): DGGITQSPKYLFRKEGQNVTLSCEQNLNHDAMYWYRQDPGQGLRLIYYSQIVNDFQKGDIAEGYSVSREKKESFPLTVTSAQKNPTAFYLCASSIGVGTEAFFGQGTRLTVV.

The CDR3 is CASSQLDSTEAFF. For the CDR3, the DNA is TGTGCCAGCAGCCAATTGGACAGTACTGAAGCTTTCTTT. The chain carries TRBV3-1 (or the pseudogene TRBV3-2) and TRBJ1-1, with a possible D match to TRBD1 (6 bases). The CDR3 sequence is 13 residues long. Germline CDR1 and CDR2: LGHDT and YNNKEL (reference sequence). V dropped 2 bases and J dropped 5 bases, with 9 bases sitting between them.

This CDR3 reads CASSLGTNTGELFF. CDR3 coding DNA: TGTGCCAGCAGCTTAGGAACGAACACCGGGGAGCTGTTTTTT. V gene TRBV11-2 combines with J gene TRBJ2-2, with D unresolved. V lost 1 base and J lost 0, with 3 bases in between. Germline CDR1 is SGHAT and CDR2 is FQNNGV. The CDR3 runs to 14 residues.

This chain connects TRBV3-1 (or the pseudogene TRBV3-2) to TRBJ2-5; the match to TRBD1 covers 12 bases. The CDR3 covers 15 residues. The J segment lost 4 bases and the V segment lost 4 bases, leaving 4 bases of the junction unmatched. Germline assignment: CDR1 LGHDT and CDR2 YNNKEL (reference sequence). The CDR3, as DNA: TGTGCCAGCAGCCCTCGGGACAGGGGGCGAGAGACCCAGTACTTC. Protein sequence: CASSPRDRGRETQYF.

DNA of the CDR3: TGTGCCAGCAGCGCCCCCGGCAGGGCGGAAAAACTGTTTTTT. Amino acids: CASSAPGRAEKLFF. The chain combines TRBV11-2 with TRBJ1-4; a possible D gene is TRBD1 (5 bases). The CDR3 extends over 14 amino acids. Trimming cost V 5 bases and J 8 bases, with 15 bases left between them. The germline gives CDR1 SGHAT, CDR2 FQNNGV.

This chain links TRBV3-1 (or the pseudogene TRBV3-2) with TRBJ1-2; 7 bases are shared with TRBD1. The ends lost 3 bases at V and 12 bases at J; junction bases unmatched: 4. The CDR3 contains 11 residues. Germline CDR1 reads LGHDT; CDR2 reads YNNKEL (reference sequence). CDR3 in amino acids: CASSQDRSHTF. The CDR3 coding sequence is TGTGCCAGCAGCCAGGACAGGAGCCACACCTTC.

This clone was seen once. The chain couples TRBV21-1 to TRBJ2-1; the D call of TRBD2 is as the table states it, not checked on the DNA. TRBV21-1 is a recognized pseudogene. The CDR3 covers 16 residues. The CDR3: CASSGVNPGGYNEQFF. The CDR3 DNA follows: TGTGCCAGCAGCGGAGTAAATCCGGGGGGATACAATGAGCAGTTCTTC.

The V gene is TRBV5-1, the J gene TRBJ2-5; D perhaps matches TRBD2 (6 bases). This CDR3 has 16 residues. The germline V and J ends were trimmed by 3 bases and 7 bases, with 22 bases remaining between them. CDR1 SGHRS and CDR2 YFSETQ come from the germline V gene. The CDR3 DNA reads TGCGCCAGCAGCTCCGGACCCCGTACTAGCTCCGTGACCCAGTACTTC. Protein: CASSSGPRTSSVTQYF.

The rearrangement joins TRBV12-3 or TRBV12-4 to TRBJ2-3; D gene uncertain. V gave up 6 bases and J gave up 3 bases, with 4 bases separating them. CDR3 length: 11 residues. The CDR3: CASSATDTQYF. In DNA form, the CDR3 reads TGTGCCAGCAGCGCAACAGATACGCAGTATTTT.